What follows is one T cell receptor beta chain and its context. This sample is part of a study of blood T cell repertoires in COVID-19. For the study at large: The United States, Italy and Spain supplied acute and convalescent COVID-19 samples. PBMCs, B-cell-depleted T cells, or T cells provided the cDNA or gDNA that made up the material.

The ends were cut back, 1 base at V and 1 base at J, with 10 bases in the middle. The germline gives CDR1 KGHSH, CDR2 LQKENI. The CDR3 is 15 residues long. Original methodology: Amplification with reference gene primers provided the estimates of nucleated cell counts. The method was immunoSEQ multiplex PCR; TCRdb's version includes in-frame clones alone and lacks a portion of them. The V and J calls and clone size were taken over from that table, and D and trimming were inferred from the DNA. The sample carries around 100,000 clones, approximately 90% recorded once. This chain connects TRBV18 to TRBJ1-1; D is ambiguous. The receptor comes from a man in his fifties in a cohort sampled during active COVID-19. Specimen: peripheral blood. CDR3 loop: CASSPLTDQNTEAFF. CDR3 sequence (DNA): TGTGCCAGCTCACCACTGACTGATCAGAACACTGAAGCTTTCTTT.